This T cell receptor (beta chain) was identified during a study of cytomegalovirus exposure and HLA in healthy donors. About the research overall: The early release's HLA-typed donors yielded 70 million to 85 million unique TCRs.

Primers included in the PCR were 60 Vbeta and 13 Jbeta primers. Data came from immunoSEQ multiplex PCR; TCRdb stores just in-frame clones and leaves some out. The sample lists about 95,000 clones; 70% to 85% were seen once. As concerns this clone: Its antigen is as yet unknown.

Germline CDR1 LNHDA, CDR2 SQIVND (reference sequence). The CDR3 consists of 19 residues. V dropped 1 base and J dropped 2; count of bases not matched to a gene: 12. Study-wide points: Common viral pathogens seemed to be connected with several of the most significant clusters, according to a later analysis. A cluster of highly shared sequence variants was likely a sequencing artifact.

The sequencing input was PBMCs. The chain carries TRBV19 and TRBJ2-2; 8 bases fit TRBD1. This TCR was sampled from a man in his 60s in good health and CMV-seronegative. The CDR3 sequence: CASSIGATDRVTNTGELFF. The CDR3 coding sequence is TGTGCCAGTAGTATAGGGGCGACGGACAGGGTGACAAACACCGGGGAGCTGTTTTTT.